This T cell receptor beta chain was captured by sequencing in a study of T cell changes during pregnancy in multiple sclerosis. Repertoires were generated with immunoSEQ multiplex PCR, while TCRdb's copy carries only in-frame clones and drops some. The table records tens of thousands of clones, over 90% of them present only once. V dropped 0 bases and J dropped 2 bases, with 17 bases sitting between them. The CDR3 runs 17 residues. Per the germline V gene, CDR1 is SGDLS and CDR2 is YYNGEE. The chain uses TRBV9 and TRBJ1-2, with D perhaps matching TRBD1 (5 bases). Sequenced material: CD8+ T cells from peripheral blood mononuclear cells, taken in the third trimester of pregnancy. The origin of this receptor is a female donor with multiple sclerosis, enrolled in a pregnancy study. CDR3 DNA sequence: TGTGCCAGCAGCGTAGGTGACAGCTACAGAATAAACTATGGCTACACCTTC. Protein product: CASSVGDSYRINYGYTF.